The TCR beta chain described here comes from a study of blood T cell repertoires in COVID-19 (dated by TCRdb to about 2020). For context, the study as a whole: Samples covering the acute and convalescent phases of COVID-19 were provided by collaborators in the United States, Italy and Spain. The material from the prospective study consisted of cDNA or gDNA derived from T cells, B-cell-depleted T cells, or PBMCs. Deeply sampled blood TCRbeta repertoires from subjects exposed to, actively infected with, or recovered from COVID-19 were included in the dataset. The repertoires were made available in a free public database intended to serve as a resource for research on the immune response to SARS-CoV-2. The samples were drawn from the first 160 participants of the ongoing ImmuneRACE study and from 1,254 subjects provided by 6 global collaborators. Sample metadata almost always included a de-identified subject ID, COVID-19 status, age in years and sex. Where HLA class I and class II types were available, the types were taken from metadata supplied by the sample provider, not from assay-based typing.

Concerning this clone: Its antigen remains undetermined. Within one base of it there is no much larger clone, and no base qualities were kept.

The immunoSEQ Assay, a bias-controlled multiplex PCR, was used to amplify TCRbeta CDR3 regions from genomic DNA. In the authors' own workflow: The number of nucleated cells in each sample was estimated from the amplification of reference gene primers within the assay. To quantify the absolute abundance of each unique TCRbeta CDR3 rearrangement, sequence reads were collapsed and filtered. For each sample, productive Simpson clonality was calculated as the square root of Simpson's diversity index over productive rearrangements. What TCRdb holds here is the immuneACCESS table cut down to in-frame rearrangements. Part of the clones is not present; checked against another copy, under half of the missing clones reflect an unresolved V gene, and the others are unexplained. The DNA gave D and trimming, while V, J and clone size come from that table. The sample table lists 380,000 or so clones, approximately 85% of them with a count of one. Of the sample, roughly 2% is held by the ten largest clones.

Participants in the prospective study were aged roughly 18 to 100 years, lived in about two dozen United States geographic areas, and enrolled through a virtual design. In the prospective study, cohorts were assigned on the basis of participant-reported clinical history obtained from a screening survey and a study questionnaire. In the prospective study, whole blood, serum and a nasopharyngeal or oropharyngeal swab were collected from each participant by mobile phlebotomists. Prospective study participants could optionally give additional blood draws and questionnaires over a 2-month period. Before DNA extraction, prospective study blood samples were shipped either frozen or at room temperature. Here is what the overall study found, with its caveats: The quantity of clinical and demographic metadata differed by source and by participant and was supplied without curation.

V is cut by 0 bases and J by 2 bases, and the space between the germline ends is 11 bases. As encoded in the germline V gene, CDR1 is MNHNS while CDR2 is SASEGT. The CDR3 contains 16 residues, cysteine and phenylalanine counted. Solely the CDR3 DNA is kept, with 48 bases framed from the first base. The sample consisted of PBMCs or T cells enriched from blood (not recorded which). The TCR comes from a woman between 40 and 50 years old with acute COVID-19. Recombination joined TRBV6-1 with TRBJ1-5; the D region possibly corresponds to TRBD1 (5 bases align). The DNA reads as follows: TGTGCCAGCAGTGAAGCCTCTGGGGGGGGCAATCAGCCCCAGCATTTT. This is translated as CASSEASGGGNQPQHF.